This is a list of T cell receptor beta chains from one sample in a study of CD8 T cells in ankylosing spondylitis. TCRdb used MiXCR to reprocess the 5' RACE reads, holding one entry per CDR3 protein. The sample carries roughly 100,000 distinct CDR3 sequences, roughly 8% recorded once. Material: blood, either unsorted or a sorted T cell fraction (not recorded which). The source of these receptors is a male donor with ankylosing spondylitis or in good health (not recorded which). Each CDR3 is given with its conserved first and last residue. A D gene is named only where the DNA matches it firmly. Clone size is stated in some rows and not others, as once, few, many or a class when expanded.

d_gene: TRBD2; len: 16; v_gene: TRBV7-8; abundance: many; j_gene: TRBJ2-1; CDR3nt: TGTGCCAGCAGCTTCCAGCTAGCGGGAGGTTTCAATGAGCAGTTCTTC; CDR3aa: CASSFQLAGGFNEQFF
d_gene: NA; len: 12; v_gene: TRBV29-1; abundance: many; j_gene: TRBJ2-2; CDR3nt: TGCAGCGTTGAAAGGGGCCGCAGGGAGCTGTTTTTT; CDR3aa: CSVERGRRELFF
d_gene: NA; len: 14; v_gene: TRBV4-3; abundance: many; j_gene: TRBJ1-6; CDR3nt: TGCGCCAGCAGCCAAGAGGTCCGCAATTCACCCCTCCACTTT; CDR3aa: CASSQEVRNSPLHF
d_gene: NA; len: 16; v_gene: TRBV15; abundance: many; j_gene: TRBJ2-1; CDR3nt: TGTGCCACCAGCAGAGAGGCAGGTTACCCAGGCAATGAGCAGTTCTTC; CDR3aa: CATSREAGYPGNEQFF
d_gene: NA; len: 13; v_gene: TRBV7-2; abundance: many; j_gene: TRBJ1-5; CDR3nt: TGTGCCAGCAGCTACAGGGGCAATCAGCCCCAGCATTTT; CDR3aa: CASSYRGNQPQHF
d_gene: NA; len: 16; v_gene: TRBV12-3/TRBV12-4; abundance: many; j_gene: TRBJ2-3; CDR3nt: TGTGCCAGCAGCTCCTCCGGCGGGCCGCCCACAGATACGCAGTATTTT; CDR3aa: CASSSSGGPPTDTQYF
d_gene: TRBD1; len: 18; v_gene: TRBV18; abundance: many; j_gene: TRBJ1-1; CDR3nt: TGTGCCAGCTCACCTATCCAAAACAGGGGCCTTCAGAACACTGAAGCTTTCTTT; CDR3aa: CASSPIQNRGLQNTEAFF
d_gene: NA; len: 15; v_gene: TRBV4-3; abundance: many; j_gene: TRBJ1-5; CDR3nt: TGCGCCAGCAGCCAAGATGTGGGGCAAGGGCAGCCCCAGCATTTT; CDR3aa: CASSQDVGQGQPQHF
d_gene: NA; len: 15; v_gene: TRBV7-2; abundance: many; j_gene: TRBJ2-5; CDR3nt: TGTGCCAGCAGTATAGTGGCGGGGGCTGGTGAGACCCAGTACTTC; CDR3aa: CASSIVAGAGETQYF
d_gene: TRBD1; len: 13; v_gene: TRBV20-1; abundance: many; j_gene: TRBJ1-5; CDR3nt: TGCAGTGCTAGAGGGACAGGGCGGAAACCCCAGCATTTT; CDR3aa: CSARGTGRKPQHF
d_gene: NA; len: 14; v_gene: TRBV5-1; abundance: many; j_gene: TRBJ2-3; CDR3nt: TGCGCCAGCAGCGCGGGACAGTACACAGATACGCAGTATTTT; CDR3aa: CASSAGQYTDTQYF
d_gene: NA; len: 15; v_gene: TRBV5-1; abundance: many; j_gene: TRBJ2-6; CDR3nt: TGCGCCAGCAGCTTAACGGGCTCTGGGGCCAACGTCCTGACTTTC; CDR3aa: CASSLTGSGANVLTF
d_gene: NA; len: 12; v_gene: TRBV15; abundance: many; j_gene: TRBJ2-7; CDR3nt: TGTGCCACCAGCAGACCCTTCTACGAGCAGTACTTC; CDR3aa: CATSRPFYEQYF
d_gene: TRBD1; len: 15; v_gene: TRBV4-3; abundance: many; j_gene: TRBJ2-7; CDR3nt: TGCGCCAGCAGCCAAAACAGGGGCCCCACCTACGAGCAGTACTTC; CDR3aa: CASSQNRGPTYEQYF
d_gene: NA; len: 11; v_gene: TRBV5-1; abundance: NA; j_gene: TRBJ2-2; CDR3nt: TGCGCCAGCAGCATCGCCGGGGAGCTGTTTTTT; CDR3aa: CASSIAGELFF
d_gene: NA; len: 14; v_gene: TRBV21-1; abundance: many; j_gene: TRBJ2-1; CDR3nt: TGTGCCAGCAGCCCCCGGGACAGGGACGGTGAGCAGTTCTTC; CDR3aa: CASSPRDRDGEQFF
d_gene: TRBD2; len: 16; v_gene: TRBV4-2; abundance: NA; j_gene: TRBJ2-3; CDR3nt: TGTGCCAGCAGCGCCCGAACCAGCGGGAGGACGGATACGCAGTATTTT; CDR3aa: CASSARTSGRTDTQYF
d_gene: NA; len: 13; v_gene: TRBV6-5; abundance: many; j_gene: TRBJ2-1; CDR3nt: TGTGCCAGCAGTCTACTGGACAGCAATGAGCAGTTCTTC; CDR3aa: CASSLLDSNEQFF
d_gene: NA; len: 12; v_gene: TRBV7-2; abundance: many; j_gene: TRBJ2-4; CDR3nt: TGTGCCAGCAGCTTAGGTCCAGGTATTCAGTACTTC; CDR3aa: CASSLGPGIQYF
d_gene: TRBD1; len: 15; v_gene: TRBV20-1; abundance: NA; j_gene: TRBJ1-1; CDR3nt: TGCAGTGCTAGTTCGGGACAGGGGATGAACACTGAAGCTTTCTTT; CDR3aa: CSASSGQGMNTEAFF
d_gene: NA; len: 15; v_gene: TRBV15; abundance: many; j_gene: TRBJ2-2; CDR3nt: TGTGCCACCAGCAGAGATGGACAGTACACCGGGGAGCTGTTTTTT; CDR3aa: CATSRDGQYTGELFF
d_gene: TRBD1; len: 15; v_gene: TRBV19; abundance: NA; j_gene: TRBJ1-5; CDR3nt: TGTGCCAGTAACAATCTGTGGACAGGGGGCCAGCCCCAGCATTTT; CDR3aa: CASNNLWTGGQPQHF
d_gene: NA; len: 15; v_gene: TRBV7-2; abundance: many; j_gene: TRBJ2-1; CDR3nt: TGTGCCAGCAGCCCACCACGTACCCACTACAATGAGCAGTTCTTC; CDR3aa: CASSPPRTHYNEQFF
d_gene: NA; len: 15; v_gene: TRBV21-1; abundance: many; j_gene: TRBJ2-7; CDR3nt: TGTGCCAGCAGCAAAGGCTTGACAGGGCGCTACGAGCAGTACTTC; CDR3aa: CASSKGLTGRYEQYF
d_gene: NA; len: 15; v_gene: TRBV12-3/TRBV12-4; abundance: many; j_gene: TRBJ1-2; CDR3nt: TGTGCCAGCAGTCTCCTGCCCTCGGGGAGCTATGGCTACACCTTC; CDR3aa: CASSLLPSGSYGYTF
d_gene: NA; len: 15; v_gene: TRBV29-1; abundance: many; j_gene: TRBJ2-1; CDR3nt: TGCAGCGTTGAGACTGGAATAAGCTCCTACAATGAGCAGTTCTTC; CDR3aa: CSVETGISSYNEQFF
d_gene: NA; len: 13; v_gene: TRBV11-3; abundance: NA; j_gene: TRBJ2-1; CDR3nt: TGTGCCAGCAGCTTAGGGCGACTTGATGAGCAGTTCTTC; CDR3aa: CASSLGRLDEQFF
d_gene: TRBD2; len: 11; v_gene: TRBV11-2; abundance: many; j_gene: TRBJ2-7; CDR3nt: TGTGCCAGCAGCCCGGGACTAGTGGAGTACTTC; CDR3aa: CASSPGLVEYF
d_gene: TRBD2; len: 14; v_gene: TRBV18; abundance: NA; j_gene: TRBJ2-3; CDR3nt: TGTGCCAGCTCCGAGGCGGGAGGGCCAGATACGCAGTATTTT; CDR3aa: CASSEAGGPDTQYF
d_gene: TRBD1; len: 14; v_gene: TRBV20-1; abundance: many; j_gene: TRBJ1-3; CDR3nt: TGCAGTGCTATACCCGGGACAGGCCGAGACACCATATATTTT; CDR3aa: CSAIPGTGRDTIYF
d_gene: NA; len: 14; v_gene: TRBV7-8; abundance: NA; j_gene: TRBJ1-5; CDR3nt: TGTGCCAGCAGCTTAGCCTGGTCGGGGGAGCCCCAGCATTTT; CDR3aa: CASSLAWSGEPQHF
d_gene: NA; len: 16; v_gene: TRBV5-1; abundance: few; j_gene: TRBJ2-1; CDR3nt: TGCGCCAGCAGCTTGGCAGGGTCGGTGTTTGGGAATGAGCAGTTCTTC; CDR3aa: CASSLAGSVFGNEQFF
d_gene: NA; len: 14; v_gene: TRBV7-2; abundance: many; j_gene: TRBJ1-5; CDR3nt: TGTGCCAGCAGCACCGTTTTCGGCGATCAGCCCCAGCATTTT; CDR3aa: CASSTVFGDQPQHF
d_gene: TRBD1; len: 11; v_gene: TRBV20-1; abundance: many; j_gene: TRBJ1-1; CDR3nt: TGCAGTGCTGACCGGGACAGTGAAGCTTTCTTT; CDR3aa: CSADRDSEAFF
d_gene: NA; len: 12; v_gene: TRBV6-5; abundance: many; j_gene: TRBJ2-1; CDR3nt: TGTGCCAGCGGGATCATTTCGGGTGGGCAGTTCTTC; CDR3aa: CASGIISGGQFF
d_gene: TRBD2; len: 14; v_gene: TRBV20-1; abundance: many; j_gene: TRBJ2-7; CDR3nt: TGCAGTGCTATGATTGGCGGGAGTTGGGGAGAGCAGTACTTC; CDR3aa: CSAMIGGSWGEQYF
d_gene: NA; len: 12; v_gene: TRBV11-2; abundance: many; j_gene: TRBJ2-3; CDR3nt: TGTGCCAGCAGCTTAAGGGTGGATACGCAGTATTTT; CDR3aa: CASSLRVDTQYF
d_gene: NA; len: 13; v_gene: TRBV6-1; abundance: many; j_gene: TRBJ1-6; CDR3nt: TGTGCCAGCAATCGGGGATCGAATTCACCCCTCCACTTT; CDR3aa: CASNRGSNSPLHF
d_gene: NA; len: 16; v_gene: TRBV20-1; abundance: many; j_gene: TRBJ1-5; CDR3nt: TGCAGTGCTAGGCAAACAGGGAAGGGAATAGATCAGCCCCAGCATTTT; CDR3aa: CSARQTGKGIDQPQHF
d_gene: TRBD1; len: 15; v_gene: TRBV5-1; abundance: many; j_gene: TRBJ1-2; CDR3nt: TGCGCCAGCAGTCCAACCGGGACAGCCTTCCGGGGCTACACCTTC; CDR3aa: CASSPTGTAFRGYTF
d_gene: TRBD1; len: 15; v_gene: TRBV5-1; abundance: many; j_gene: TRBJ2-3; CDR3nt: TGCGCCAGCAGCCTGACAGGGATTTTCACAGATACGCAGTATTTT; CDR3aa: CASSLTGIFTDTQYF
d_gene: NA; len: 18; v_gene: TRBV7-8; abundance: many; j_gene: TRBJ2-1; CDR3nt: TGTGCCAGCAGCTTAAGGGCCCCAGGGGAAGGGCTTTACAATGAGCAGTTCTTC; CDR3aa: CASSLRAPGEGLYNEQFF